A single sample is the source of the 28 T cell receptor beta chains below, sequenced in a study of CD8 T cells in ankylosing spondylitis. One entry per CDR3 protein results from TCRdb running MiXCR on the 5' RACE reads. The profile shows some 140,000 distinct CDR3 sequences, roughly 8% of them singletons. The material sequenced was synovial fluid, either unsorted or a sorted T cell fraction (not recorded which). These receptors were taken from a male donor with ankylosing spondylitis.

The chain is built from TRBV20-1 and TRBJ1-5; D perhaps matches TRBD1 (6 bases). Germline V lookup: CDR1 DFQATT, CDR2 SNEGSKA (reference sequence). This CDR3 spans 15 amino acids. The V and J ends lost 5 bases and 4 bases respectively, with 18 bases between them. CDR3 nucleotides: TGCAGTGCTCTAAACCCGACAGGAGAGAATCAGCCCCAGCATTTT. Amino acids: CSALNPTGENQPQHF.

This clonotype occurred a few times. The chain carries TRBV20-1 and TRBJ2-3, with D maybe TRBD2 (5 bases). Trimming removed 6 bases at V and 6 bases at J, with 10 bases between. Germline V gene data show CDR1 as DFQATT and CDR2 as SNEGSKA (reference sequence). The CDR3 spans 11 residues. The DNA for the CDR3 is TGCAGTGCCCGGACTCGGGATACGCAGTATTTT. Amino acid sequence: CSARTRDTQYF.

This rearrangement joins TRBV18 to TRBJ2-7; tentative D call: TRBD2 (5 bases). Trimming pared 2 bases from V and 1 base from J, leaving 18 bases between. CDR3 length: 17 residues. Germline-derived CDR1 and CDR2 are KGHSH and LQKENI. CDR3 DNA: TGTGCCAGCTCACCATACAACACGAGCCCGGGATCCTACGAGCAGTACTTC. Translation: CASSPYNTSPGSYEQYF. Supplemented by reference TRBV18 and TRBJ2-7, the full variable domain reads NAGVMQNPRHLVRRRGQEARLRCSPMKGHSHVYWYRQLPEEGLKFMVYLQKENIIDESGMPKERFSAEFPKEGPSILRIQQVVRGDSAAYFCASSPYNTSPGSYEQYFGPGTRLTVT.

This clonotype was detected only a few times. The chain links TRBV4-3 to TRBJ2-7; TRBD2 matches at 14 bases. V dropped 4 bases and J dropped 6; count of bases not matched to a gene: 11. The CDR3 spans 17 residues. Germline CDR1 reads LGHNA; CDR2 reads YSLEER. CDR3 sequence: CASSRDIGLAGGSEQYF. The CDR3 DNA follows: TGCGCCAGCAGCCGGGACATAGGACTAGCGGGAGGAAGCGAGCAGTACTTC.

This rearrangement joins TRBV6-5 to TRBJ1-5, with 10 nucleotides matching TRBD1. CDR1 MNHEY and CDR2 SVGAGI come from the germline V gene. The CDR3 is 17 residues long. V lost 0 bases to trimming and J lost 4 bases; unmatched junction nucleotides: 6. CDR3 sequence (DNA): TGTGCCAGCAGTTACTCACGGACAGGGGGGCTTAATCAGCCCCAGCATTTT. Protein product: CASSYSRTGGLNQPQHF.

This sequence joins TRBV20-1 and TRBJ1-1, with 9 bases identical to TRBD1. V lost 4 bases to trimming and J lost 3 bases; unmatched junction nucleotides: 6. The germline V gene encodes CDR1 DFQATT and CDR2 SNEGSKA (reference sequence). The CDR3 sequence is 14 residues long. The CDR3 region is CSAKTGGMYTEAFF. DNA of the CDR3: TGCAGTGCTAAAACAGGGGGCATGTACACTGAAGCTTTCTTT.

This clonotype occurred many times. The CDR3 sequence is CSVVLGIAYEQYF. CDR3 DNA: TGCAGCGTCGTGCTAGGAATCGCCTACGAGCAGTACTTC. V gene TRBV29-1 combines with J gene TRBJ2-7; D call uncertain. V lost 6 bases, J lost 2 bases, and 14 bases lay in between. Germline V CDR1 and CDR2: SQVTM, ANQGSEA. This CDR3 spans 13 amino acids.

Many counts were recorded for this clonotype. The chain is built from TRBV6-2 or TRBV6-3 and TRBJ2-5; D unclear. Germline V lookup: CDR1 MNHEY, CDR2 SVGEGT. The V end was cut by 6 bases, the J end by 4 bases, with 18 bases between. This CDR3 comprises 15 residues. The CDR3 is CASSPRQTRRETQYF. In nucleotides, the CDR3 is TGTGCCAGCAGCCCCCGCCAAACACGTCGAGAGACCCAGTACTTC.

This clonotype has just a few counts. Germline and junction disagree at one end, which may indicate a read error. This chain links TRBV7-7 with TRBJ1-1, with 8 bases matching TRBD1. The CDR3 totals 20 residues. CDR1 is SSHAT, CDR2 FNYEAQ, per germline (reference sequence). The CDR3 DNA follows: TGTGCTAGCAGCTTAGCCTTTCCCCCATCCCGACAGGGGTCACCAACTGAAGCTTTCTTT. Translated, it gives CASSLAFPPSRQGSPTEAFF. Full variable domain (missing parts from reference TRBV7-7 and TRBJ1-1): GAGVSQSPRYKVTKRGQDVTLRCDPISSHATLYWYQQALGQGPEFLTYFNYEAQPDKSGLPSDRFSAERPEGSISTLTIQRTEQRDSAMYRCASSLAFPPSRQGSPTEAFFGQGTRLTVV.

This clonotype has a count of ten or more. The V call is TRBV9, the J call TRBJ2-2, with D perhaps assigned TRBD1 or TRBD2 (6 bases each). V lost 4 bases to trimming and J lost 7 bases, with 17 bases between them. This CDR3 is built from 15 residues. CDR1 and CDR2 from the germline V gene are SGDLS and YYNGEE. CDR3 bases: TGTGCCAGCAGCACCGGCGGAGGGGGAGGCGGGGAGCTGTTTTTT. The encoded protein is CASSTGGGGGGELFF.

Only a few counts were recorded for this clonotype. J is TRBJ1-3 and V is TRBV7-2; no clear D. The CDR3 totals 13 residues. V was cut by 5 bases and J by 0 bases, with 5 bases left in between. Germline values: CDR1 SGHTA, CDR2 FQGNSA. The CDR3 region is CASSPNSGNTIYF. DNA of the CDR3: TGTGCCAGCAGCCCAAACTCTGGAAACACCATATATTTT.

The CDR3 here is CASSPPTRSETQYF. In DNA, the CDR3 is TGTGCCAGCTCACCGCCGACTAGAAGTGAGACCCAGTACTTC. The V gene is TRBV18, the J gene TRBJ2-5; possible D gene TRBD2, 6 bases. Trimming shortened V by 3 bases and J by 5 bases, and 13 bases separated the two germline ends. Germline CDR1 reads KGHSH; CDR2 reads LQKENI. There are 14 residues in the CDR3.

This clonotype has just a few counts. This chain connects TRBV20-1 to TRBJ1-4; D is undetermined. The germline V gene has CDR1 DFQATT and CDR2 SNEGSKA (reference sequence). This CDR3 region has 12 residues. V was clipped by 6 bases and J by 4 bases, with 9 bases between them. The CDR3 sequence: CSAFEFNEKLFF. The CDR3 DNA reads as TGCAGTGCATTCGAGTTTAATGAAAAACTGTTTTTT.

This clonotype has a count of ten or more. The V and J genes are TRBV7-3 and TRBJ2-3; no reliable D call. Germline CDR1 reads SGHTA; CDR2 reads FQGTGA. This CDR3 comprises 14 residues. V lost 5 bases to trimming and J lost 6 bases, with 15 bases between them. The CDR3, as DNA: TGTGCCAGCAGCGCACAAAGCCACGCGGATACGCAGTATTTT. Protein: CASSAQSHADTQYF.

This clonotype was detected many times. CDR3 sequence reads: CASSQQGGDQPQHF. Written as DNA, the CDR3 is TGTGCCAGCAGCCAACAGGGGGGAGATCAGCCCCAGCATTTT. This chain uses TRBV7-2 with TRBJ1-5; 8 bases align to TRBD1. Per the germline V gene, CDR1 is SGHTA and CDR2 is FQGNSA. The CDR3 extends over 14 amino acids. The V and J ends lost 5 bases and 5 bases, in that order; junction bases with no gene match: 5.

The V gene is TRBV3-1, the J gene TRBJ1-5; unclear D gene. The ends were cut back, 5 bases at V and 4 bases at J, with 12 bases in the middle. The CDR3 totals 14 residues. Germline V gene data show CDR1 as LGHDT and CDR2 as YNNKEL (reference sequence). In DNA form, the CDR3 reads TGTGCCAGCAGCAACGACCGATCAAATCAGCCCCAGCATTTT. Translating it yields CASSNDRSNQPQHF.

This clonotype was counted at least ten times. Here the CDR3 reads CASSAGRGNYEQYF. The CDR3 region has the DNA TGTGCCAGCTCCGCCGGGCGGGGAAACTACGAGCAGTACTTC. The V gene is TRBV18, the J gene TRBJ2-7, with a weak D call TRBD2 (6 bases). The germline V gene has CDR1 KGHSH and CDR2 LQKENI. V dropped 6 bases and J dropped 3 bases, with 15 bases sitting between them. The CDR3 has 14 residues.

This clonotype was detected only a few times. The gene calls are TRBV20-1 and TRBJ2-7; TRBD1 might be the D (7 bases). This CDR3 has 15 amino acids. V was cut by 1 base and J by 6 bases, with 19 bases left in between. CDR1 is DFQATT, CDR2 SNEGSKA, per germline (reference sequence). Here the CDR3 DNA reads TGCAGTGCTAGAGGACAGGGAGGCTCGGTGCTCGAGCAGTACTTC. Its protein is CSARGQGGSVLEQYF.

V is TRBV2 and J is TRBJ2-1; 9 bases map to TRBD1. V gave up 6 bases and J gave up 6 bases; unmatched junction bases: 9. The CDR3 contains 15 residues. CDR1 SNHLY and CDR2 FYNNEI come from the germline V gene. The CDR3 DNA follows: TGTGCCAGCAGGTCTACGACAGGGGGTCGCAATGAGCAGTTCTTC. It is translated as CASRSTTGGRNEQFF.

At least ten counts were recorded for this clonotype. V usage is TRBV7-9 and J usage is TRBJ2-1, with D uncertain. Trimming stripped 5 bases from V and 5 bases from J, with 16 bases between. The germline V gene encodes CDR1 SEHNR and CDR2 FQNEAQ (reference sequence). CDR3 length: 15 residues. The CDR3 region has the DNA TGTGCCAGCAGCCCGCGCTGGGGTTTCGACAATGAGCAGTTCTTC. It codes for CASSPRWGFDNEQFF.

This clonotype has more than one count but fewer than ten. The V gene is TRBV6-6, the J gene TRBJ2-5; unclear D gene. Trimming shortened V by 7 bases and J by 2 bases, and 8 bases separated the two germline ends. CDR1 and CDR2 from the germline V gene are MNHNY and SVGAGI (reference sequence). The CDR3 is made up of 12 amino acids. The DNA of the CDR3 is TGTGCCAGCACAGTAAGACAAGAGACCCAGTACTTC. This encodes CASTVRQETQYF.

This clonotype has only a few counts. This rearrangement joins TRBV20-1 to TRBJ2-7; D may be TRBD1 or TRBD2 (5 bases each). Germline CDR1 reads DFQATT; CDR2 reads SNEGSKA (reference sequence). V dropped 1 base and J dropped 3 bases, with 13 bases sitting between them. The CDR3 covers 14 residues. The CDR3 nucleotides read TGCAGTGCTAGAGGGGCAGGGACCGGCTACGAGCAGTACTTC. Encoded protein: CSARGAGTGYEQYF.

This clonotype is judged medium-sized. In DNA, the CDR3 is TGTGCCAGTAGTTCAGGGGATGCCAAAAACATTCAGTACTTC. Its translation: CASSSGDAKNIQYF. The chain combines TRBV19 with TRBJ2-4, with a tentative D call TRBD1 (6 bases). Trimming left V 5 bases short and J 1 base short, with 9 bases between. The CDR3 totals 14 residues. Germline V gene lookup returns CDR1 LNHDA and CDR2 SQIVND (reference sequence). Filled out from reference TRBV19 and TRBJ2-4, the complete variable domain reads DGGITQSPKYLFRKEGQNVTLSCEQNLNHDAMYWYRQDPGQGLRLIYYSQIVNDFQKGDIAEGYSVSREKKESFPLTVTSAQKNPTAFYLCASSSGDAKNIQYFGAGTRLSVL.

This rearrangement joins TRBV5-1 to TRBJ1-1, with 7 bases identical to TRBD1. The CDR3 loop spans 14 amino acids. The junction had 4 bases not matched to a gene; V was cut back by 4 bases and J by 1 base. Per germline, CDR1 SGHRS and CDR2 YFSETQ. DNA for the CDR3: TGCGCCAGCAGCAGGGGGCTTGAGAACACTGAAGCTTTCTTT. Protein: CASSRGLENTEAFF.

The CDR3 nucleotides read TGTGCCAGCAGCAAAGTGAGGGGGTACCACAAAAAGGGTGAGACTAACACTGAAGCTTTCTTT. It codes for CASSKVRGYHKKGETNTEAFF. V is TRBV21-1 and J is TRBJ1-1; no DNA check was done on the table's D call, TRBD1. TRBV21-1 is classified as a pseudogene. The CDR3 sequence is 21 residues long.

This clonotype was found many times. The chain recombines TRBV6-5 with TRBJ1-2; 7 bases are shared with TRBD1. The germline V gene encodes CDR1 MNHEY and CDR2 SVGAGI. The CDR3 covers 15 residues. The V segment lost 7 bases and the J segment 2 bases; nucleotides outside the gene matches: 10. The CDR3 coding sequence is TGTGCCAGCACTTCCCGCACCAGGGGGAACTATGGCTACACCTTC. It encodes CASTSRTRGNYGYTF.

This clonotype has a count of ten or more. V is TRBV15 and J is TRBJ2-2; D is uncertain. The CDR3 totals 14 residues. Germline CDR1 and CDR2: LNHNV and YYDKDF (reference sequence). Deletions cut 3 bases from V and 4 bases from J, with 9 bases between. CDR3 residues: CATSSQQFTGELFF. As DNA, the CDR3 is TGTGCCACCAGCAGTCAACAGTTCACCGGGGAGCTGTTTTTT.

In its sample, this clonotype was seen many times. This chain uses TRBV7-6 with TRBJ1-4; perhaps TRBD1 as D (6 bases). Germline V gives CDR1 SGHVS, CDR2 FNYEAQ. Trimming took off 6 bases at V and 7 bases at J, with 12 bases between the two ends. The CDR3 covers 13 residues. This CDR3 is CASRPGVAEKLFF. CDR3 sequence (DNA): TGTGCCAGCAGACCAGGGGTGGCTGAAAAACTGTTTTTT.